The clone carrying this T cell receptor (beta chain) occurred many times. This sample's TCRbeta library carried unique molecular identifier barcodes. Each CDR3 protein gets one entry after TCRdb re-called the PCR reads with MiXCR. The sample holds roughly 100,000 distinct CDR3 sequences, roughly 8.3% seen once. The length of the CDR3 is 15 residues. Trimming cost V 3 bases and J 0 bases, with 9 bases left between them. These data originate in a study of T-cell reconstitution after alpha-beta-depleted transplantation in children. This clonotype originated in a human donor who donated a stem cell graft to a child with congenital amegakaryocytic thrombocytopenia. The chain recombines TRBV12-3 or TRBV12-4 with TRBJ1-3; the D gene is possibly TRBD1 (6 bases). The specimen comprised PBMCs from the stem cell graft donor, sampled from the stem cell graft. The CDR3 region is CASSLGASSGNTIYF. The DNA of the CDR3 is TGTGCCAGCAGTTTGGGGGCAAGCTCTGGAAACACCATATATTTT.